A selection of T cell receptor beta chains follows, all from one sample in a study of human T cells and chemical hapten exposure. A single record per CDR3 protein comes from TCRdb applying MiXCR to the RACE reads. The repertoire holds 110,000 to 150,000 distinct CDR3 sequences, with approximately 12% as singletons. Material: whole blood, obtained in connection with sensitization to the hapten diphenylcyclopropenone (DPC). Receptor source: a woman aged 45-59 years with alopecia areata. Some clones in this sample may be carry-over from other donors' samples. CDR3s include the opening cysteine and the closing phenylalanine or tryptophan. The order of the fields is clone size, J gene, D gene, V gene, CDR3 DNA, CDR3 protein. A D gene is named only where the DNA matches it firmly. For some rows the clone size is stated as once, few or many, or as a class when expanded; others skip it.

-,TRBJ2-7,TRBD2,TRBV9,TGTGCCAGCAGCGTAGACCCTAGCGGGAGTTACGAGCAGTACTTC,CASSVDPSGSYEQYF
-,TRBJ2-2,TRBD2,TRBV27,TGTGCCAGCAGTTTATTGGCTAGCGGGAGGGCCCTCGCCGGGGAGCTGTTTTTT,CASSLLASGRALAGELFF
-,TRBJ2-4,TRBD2,TRBV11-1,TGTGCCAGCAGTTTTCCGACTAGCGGGAGGAAAAACATTCAGTACTTC,CASSFPTSGRKNIQYF
-,TRBJ2-3,-,TRBV9,TGTGCCAGCAGCCCCTCCTTCGTCCGGGGTAGCACAGATACGCAGTATTTT,CASSPSFVRGSTDTQYF
once,TRBJ1-2,-,TRBV20-1,TGCAGTGCTAGCCCCACGGGGGGTCTAGATGGCTACACCTTC,CSASPTGGLDGYTF
few,TRBJ1-5,TRBD1,TRBV6-2/TRBV6-3,TGTGCCAGCAGGCCCCGACAGGGTTATAGCAATCAGCCCCAGCATTTT,CASRPRQGYSNQPQHF
many,TRBJ2-1,-,TRBV2,TGTGCCAGCAACGGGGGGACATCGCAAACGGGGTACAATGAGCAGTTCTTC,CASNGGTSQTGYNEQFF
-,TRBJ1-6,TRBD1,TRBV27,TGTGCCAGCAGTGGCCGGGACAGAAATAATTCACCCCTCCACTTT,CASSGRDRNNSPLHF
few,TRBJ2-3,-,TRBV18,TGTGCCAGCTCACCGTCGGACCCGCCGCAGTATTTT,CASSPSDPPQYF
few,TRBJ1-1,-,TRBV6-2/TRBV6-3,TGTGCCAGCAGTTACAGGGAAGGAAGCGCTGAAGCTTTCTTT,CASSYREGSAEAFF
few,TRBJ2-1,TRBD2,TRBV28,TGTGCCAGCAGTTTAGACCGCGCTAGCGGGGTCTCCTACAATGAGCAGTTCTTC,CASSLDRASGVSYNEQFF
few,TRBJ1-5,TRBD1,TRBV19,TGTGCCAGTAGAACAACAGGGGGGGGGAGCCAGCCCCAGCATTTT,CASRTTGGGSQPQHF
few,TRBJ2-1,TRBD2,TRBV11-3,TGTGCCAGCAGCTTAGAGGGGGGGAGCTCCTACAATGAGCAGTTCTTC,CASSLEGGSSYNEQFF
-,TRBJ1-5,-,TRBV7-2,TGTGCCAGCAGCTTCCGGGAGGATCAGCCCCAGCATTTT,CASSFREDQPQHF
many,TRBJ2-5,-,TRBV25-1,TGTGCCAGCAGGGCGCAGGGGCGAGAGACCCAGTACTTC,CASRAQGRETQYF
-,TRBJ1-1,-,TRBV20-1,TGCAGTGTCCTCAACGGGGGGCCGAACACTGAAGCTTTCTTT,CSVLNGGPNTEAFF
-,TRBJ2-3,-,TRBV7-9,TGTGCCAGTAGAGCGCGGGACCCCATCGGGGCAGATACGCAGTATTTT,CASRARDPIGADTQYF